This T cell receptor (beta chain) derives from a study of blood T cell repertoires in COVID-19 (dated by TCRdb to about 2020). As for the study more broadly: Samples covering the acute and convalescent phases of COVID-19 were provided by collaborators in the United States, Italy and Spain. The material from the prospective study consisted of cDNA or gDNA derived from T cells, B-cell-depleted T cells, or PBMCs. Deeply sampled blood TCRbeta repertoires from subjects exposed to, actively infected with, or recovered from COVID-19 were included in the dataset. A freely available public database, intended as a resource for researchers studying the immune response to SARS-CoV-2, is where the repertoires were released. The samples were drawn from two sources: the first 160 participants of the ongoing ImmuneRACE study, and some 1,300 subjects contributed by 6 global collaborators. Sample metadata almost always included a de-identified subject ID, COVID-19 status, age in years and sex. HLA class I and class II types, where available, came from metadata supplied by the sample provider rather than from assay-based typing. Overall study results and their limits: The amount of clinical and demographic metadata varied by source and participant and was provided uncurated.

Notes on this clone: Its antigen remains unidentified. Per-base quality was not reported, and no clone a single base away is much larger than it.

TCRbeta CDR3 regions were amplified from genomic DNA by means of the immunoSEQ Assay, a bias-controlled multiplex PCR. The source study handled its data this way. Nucleated cell counts per sample were estimated from amplification of reference gene primers within the assay. To quantify the absolute abundance of each unique TCRbeta CDR3 rearrangement, sequence reads were collapsed and filtered. Productive Simpson clonality was computed per sample as the square root of Simpson's diversity index over productive rearrangements. The clones in this table, taken by TCRdb from immuneACCESS, are in-frame only. Not every clone is retained; where verified, under half of the shortfall comes from an unresolved V gene, and the cause of the rest is unknown. That table gives V, J and clone size, and the DNA gave D and trimming. Recorded for this sample are more than 90,000 clones; approximately 84% of them occurred a single time. The ten largest account for over 1.2% of the sample.

Whole blood was collected in K2EDTA tubes by collaborating institutions according to the institutions' own protocols. Collaborator samples were shipped for TCRbeta analysis as frozen whole blood, isolated PBMCs, or DNA extracted from either sample type. Based on the germline V gene, the CDR1 and CDR2 sequences are SGDLS and YYNGEE. Including the terminal cysteine and phenylalanine, the CDR3 comprises 14 residues. Kept here is only the CDR3 DNA, which spans 42 bases and is read in frame from base 1. The V end loses 4 bases and the J end loses 4 bases, and a stretch of 12 bases separates them. This TCR was sampled from a man aged 40-55 years with acute or convalescent COVID-19. Source material: peripheral blood. Rearrangement joined TRBV9 to TRBJ1-5; the D gene is unclear. At the DNA level, the sequence is TGTGCCAGCAGCCCCGGCGGTGGTAATCAGCCCCAGCATTTT. Its amino acids are CASSPGGGNQPQHF.